What follows describes a single T cell receptor beta chain. Its antigen remains unknown. TCRdb keeps only in-frame clones here, not all; method: immunoSEQ multiplex PCR. The sample records millions of clones, 85% to 95% being singletons. All the donors were Caucasian adults who lived in Nashville, Tennessee. Germline CDR1 and CDR2: SNHLY and FYNNEI. Trimming cost V 6 bases and J 0 bases, with 10 bases left between them. The CDR3 has 14 amino acids. The data were obtained in a study of shared clonotypes between healthy human individuals. Study details: Each donor's CD8 memory used one plate, CD8 naive two, each CD4 subset three.

Study-wide results and caveats: Generation probability values for non-shared clonotypes were lower than those for clonotypes shared by all four donors.

The sequenced sample consisted of naive CD4+ T cells sorted from blood. As for subset: CD45RA+ positively selected. The chain couples TRBV2 to TRBJ2-3; D uncertain. The sequence was obtained from a man between 18 and 35 years old in good health. The CDR3 spells CASSHLYSTDTQYF. In DNA form, the CDR3 reads TGTGCCAGCAGCCACCTTTACAGCACAGATACGCAGTATTTT. The full variable domain, completed using reference TRBV2 and TRBJ2-3, is EPEVTQTPSHQVTQMGQEVILRCVPISNHLYFYWYRQILGQKVEFLVSFYNNEISEKSEIFDDQFSVERPDGSNFTLKIRSTKLEDSAMYFCASSHLYSTDTQYFGPGTRLTVL.